These 27 T cell receptor beta chains originate from one sample sequenced in a study of cytomegalovirus exposure and HLA in healthy donors. PCR amplification relied on 60 Vbeta primers (plus 13 Jbeta primers). Libraries were prepared by immunoSEQ multiplex PCR; TCRdb keeps only in-frame clonotypes and omits some of them. This sample has over 100,000 clones, with around 64% found just once. Source material: PBMCs. Receptors originate from a man aged 25-40 years in good health and CMV-seropositive.

The chain couples TRBV21-1 to TRBJ2-2; the table assigns TRBD1, which was not confirmed against the DNA. TRBV21-1 is labeled a pseudogene. The CDR3 consists of 20 residues. This CDR3 reads CASINPCGQGGSANTGELFF. CDR3 bases: TGTGCCAGCATCAATCCCTGTGGACAGGGAGGATCCGCGAACACCGGGGAGCTGTTTTTT.

V usage is TRBV1 and J usage is TRBJ2-2; the D segment call TRBD2 is taken from the table without a DNA check. TRBV1 is recorded as a pseudogene. The CDR3 totals 21 residues. The CDR3 loop reads CTSSQIDAGLAGGHGTGELFF. The CDR3 coding sequence is TGCACCAGCAGCCAAATAGACGCGGGACTAGCGGGGGGGCACGGCACCGGGGAGCTGTTTTTT.

A few counts support this clone. The chain is built from TRBV27 and TRBJ2-7, with D maybe TRBD1 (6 bases). Germline CDR1 is MNHEY and CDR2 is SMNVEV (reference sequence). This CDR3 has 15 residues. V lost 4 bases, J lost 0 bases, and 13 bases lay in between. CDR3 amino acids: CASSYRVLNSYEQYV. The CDR3 DNA follows: TGTGCCAGCAGTTACAGGGTCCTAAACTCCTACGAGCAGTACGTC.

The V and J genes are TRBV19 and TRBJ1-2; possible D gene TRBD1, 5 bases. Germline CDR1 is LNHDA and CDR2 is SQIVND (reference sequence). The CDR3 spans 15 residues. With 4 bases removed from V and 2 bases from J, the gap between germline ends came to 14 bases. CDR3 sequence reads: CASSNRQFQNYGYTF. The CDR3 region has the DNA TGTGCCAGTAGTAATCGACAGTTTCAAAACTATGGCTACACCTTC.

CDR3 sequence (DNA): TGCAGCGTACTCCGGGGGACAGGGGGCTATGGCTACACCTTC. Amino acid sequence: CSVLRGTGGYGYTF. This sequence joins TRBV29-1 and TRBJ1-2; 11 bases line up with TRBD1. Germline V gives CDR1 SQVTM, CDR2 ANQGSEA. V lost 6 bases and J lost 4; bases outside the gene matches: 7. The CDR3 is 14 amino acids.

This chain uses TRBV7-2 with TRBJ1-5, with no clear D. V lost 10 bases and J lost 10, with 23 bases in between. This CDR3 has 14 residues. The germline gives CDR1 SGHTA, CDR2 FQGNSA. The CDR3 DNA sequence: TGTGCCACGAGCCGGAGGCAGCAAAAAGGACCCCAGCATTTT. Its translation: CATSRRQQKGPQHF.

This chain joins TRBV12-5 and TRBJ2-2; unclear D gene. Germline loops: CDR1 LGHNT, CDR2 FRNRAP. The CDR3 extends over 12 amino acids. Trimming pared 5 bases from V and 11 bases from J, leaving 12 bases between. CDR3 loop: CASGRQLGELFF. CDR3 in DNA: TGTGCTAGTGGTCGTCAACTCGGTGAGCTGTTTTTT.

This clone was observed a few times. The chain recombines TRBV7-9 with TRBJ2-3, with D unclear. CDR3 length: 18 residues. Germline-derived CDR1 and CDR2 are SEHNR and FQNEAQ (reference sequence). V lost 1 base to trimming and J lost 1 base, with 18 bases between them. Here the CDR3 reads CASSLVGTAASRTDTQYF. The CDR3 DNA reads as TGTGCCAGCAGCTTAGTAGGTACGGCGGCCAGCCGCACAGATACGCAGTATTTT.

This clone appeared a few times. The chain is built from TRBV7-9 and TRBJ1-1; tentative D call: TRBD1 (6 bases). V was cut by 1 base and J by 2 bases, with 23 bases left in between. The CDR3 is 19 residues long. From germline, CDR1 is SEHNR and CDR2 FQNEAQ (reference sequence). CDR3 nucleotide sequence: TGTGCCAGCAGCTTAGTAGGGACGCCTCGTGGGGGGGCAAACACTGAAGCTTTCTTT. This encodes CASSLVGTPRGGANTEAFF.

The chain recombines TRBV29-1 with TRBJ1-3, with TRBD1 as a possible D gene (6 bases). From germline, CDR1 is SQVTM and CDR2 ANQGSEA. This CDR3 is 14 amino acids long. V lost 4 bases and J 3 bases, leaving 13 bases between the germline ends. In DNA, the CDR3 is TGCAGCGTTGTGGGGGGGGCTGTTGGAAACACCATATATTTT. Protein sequence: CSVVGGAVGNTIYF.

This clone was found many times. The genes are TRBV6-1 and TRBJ1-1; weak D call: TRBD1 (6 bases). This CDR3 has 13 amino acids. With 9 bases removed from V and 1 base from J, the gap between germline ends came to 12 bases. Per germline, CDR1 MNHNS and CDR2 SASEGT. In nucleotides, the CDR3 is TGTGCCAGTGCTCACAGGGAGAACACTGAAGCTTTCTTT. Protein product: CASAHRENTEAFF.

Remarks on this clone: The same CDR3 is also encoded by other DNA sequences in this sample. This chain connects TRBV5-1 to TRBJ2-7; tentative D call: TRBD1 (6 bases). This CDR3 has 14 residues. Germline CDR1 is SGHRS and CDR2 is YFSETQ. The V and J ends lost 4 bases and 6 bases respectively, with 17 bases between them. The CDR3 DNA sequence: TGCGCCAGCAGCCTGTCAGGGGAACTGGGCGAGCAGTACGTC. It codes for CASSLSGELGEQYV.

This sequence joins TRBV28 and TRBJ2-2, with 11 positions matching TRBD2. Germline trimming cut 0 bases from V and 5 bases from J; bases unmatched to any gene: 5. Germline V gene data show CDR1 as MDHEN and CDR2 as SYDVKM. CDR3 length: 17 residues. CDR3 loop: CASSLWSSGRETGELFF. CDR3 nucleotide sequence: TGTGCCAGCAGTTTATGGAGTAGCGGGAGGGAAACCGGGGAGCTGTTTTTT. Variable domain in full (rest from reference TRBV28 and TRBJ2-2): DVKVTQSSRYLVKRTGEKVFLECVQDMDHENMFWYRQDPGLGLRLIYFSYDVKMKEKGDIPEGYSVSREKKERFSLILESASTNQTSMYLCASSLWSSGRETGELFFGEGSRLTVL.

The CDR3 nucleotides are TGTGCCAGTAGTATGGGACAGGGTGGAAATCAGCCCCAGCATTTT. It translates to CASSMGQGGNQPQHF. V gene TRBV19 combines with J gene TRBJ1-5; 9 bases map to TRBD1. The CDR3 has 15 amino acids. J gave up 4 bases and V 3 bases, and 4 bases lay outside the gene matches. The germline gives CDR1 LNHDA, CDR2 SQIVND (reference sequence).

This chain uses TRBV25-1 with TRBJ1-4; D gene ambiguous. This CDR3 has 14 residues. CDR1 is MGHDK, CDR2 SYGVNS, per germline. V lost 8 bases and J 8 bases, leaving 18 bases between the germline ends. The CDR3 DNA follows: TGTGCCAGCGATGACGGGAGGAGTGGCGAAAAACTGTTTTTT. Translating gives CASDDGRSGEKLFF.

The gene calls are TRBV27 and TRBJ1-4; weak D call: TRBD1 (6 bases). This CDR3 is built from 15 residues. In germline, CDR1 is MNHEY, CDR2 SMNVEV (reference sequence). Trimming cost V 3 bases and J 0 bases, with 8 bases left between them. The CDR3 loop is CASSFRTATNEKLFF. The CDR3 region has the DNA TGTGCCAGCAGTTTTCGGACAGCAACTAATGAAAAACTGTTTTTT.

The chain carries TRBV29-1 and TRBJ2-7; the match to TRBD1 covers 8 bases. Germline lookup yields CDR1 SQVTM and CDR2 ANQGSEA. Trimming removed 5 bases from V and 6 bases from J; junction bases left unmatched: 6. There are 12 residues in the CDR3. CDR3 DNA: TGCAGCGTTAAACAGGGGGGTGGCGAGCAGTACTTC. The encoded protein is CSVKQGGGEQYF.

This chain connects TRBV27 to TRBJ1-5; TRBD1 agrees at 12 bases. Per the germline V gene, CDR1 is MNHEY and CDR2 is SMNVEV (reference sequence). V was pared by 1 base and J by 4 bases, with 5 bases of the junction left unmatched. The CDR3 totals 17 residues. CDR3 nucleotides: TGTGCCAGCAGTTTATTGGGGACAGGGGGCGGTAATCAGCCCCAGCATTTT. This encodes CASSLLGTGGGNQPQHF.

This chain connects TRBV6-5 to TRBJ1-5, with 7 bases aligning to TRBD1. V shed 0 bases and J 9 bases; nucleotides not matched to a gene: 8. Per germline, CDR1 MNHEY and CDR2 SVGAGI. The CDR3 loop spans 15 amino acids. The CDR3 sequence: CASSYSGQPAGPQHF. The CDR3 nucleotides read TGTGCCAGCAGTTACTCGGGACAGCCCGCCGGGCCCCAGCATTTT.

With respect to this clone: Compared with germline, one end of the junction differs, possibly owing to a read error. The rearrangement joins TRBV4-1 to TRBJ1-5, with 8 bases fitting TRBD1. Germline V gene lookup returns CDR1 MGHRA and CDR2 YSYEKL. This CDR3 spans 18 amino acids. CDR3 in DNA: TGCGCCAGCAGCCAAGTGGGGGGCAGGGGGCATGGCAATCGGCCCCAGCATTTT. This encodes CASSQVGGRGHGNRPQHF.

V gene TRBV11-2 combines with J gene TRBJ1-1; maybe TRBD1 (6 bases). The V end was cut by 5 bases, the J end by 3 bases, with 10 bases between. The CDR3 extends over 13 amino acids. Per germline, CDR1 SGHAT and CDR2 FQNNGV. The CDR3 DNA sequence: TGTGCCAGCAGCCAGGGGTATGACACTGAAGCTTTCTTT. It specifies CASSQGYDTEAFF.

This clone was seen a single time. The chain has TRBV14 and TRBJ2-7, with a possible D match to TRBD1 (5 bases). The CDR3 totals 14 residues. V dropped 2 bases and J dropped 10 bases, with 18 bases sitting between them. The germline CDR1 and CDR2 sequences are SGHDN and FVKESK. The CDR3 reads CASSQFQGAGSQYF. CDR3 coding DNA: TGTGCCAGCAGCCAATTTCAAGGGGCTGGGTCCCAGTACTTC.

The chain has TRBV7-3 and TRBJ1-6; D might be TRBD1 (5 bases). CDR3 length: 14 amino acids. Looked up from germline, CDR1 is SGHTA and CDR2 is FQGTGA. The ends were cut back, 5 bases at V and 11 bases at J, with 16 bases in the middle. The CDR3 is CASSANGHETPLHF. The CDR3 bases are TGTGCCAGCAGCGCTAATGGACACGAGACACCCCTCCACTTT.

This clone showed up just once. The gene calls are TRBV30 and TRBJ2-3; D gene uncertain. V was clipped by 0 bases and J by 6 bases, with 4 bases between them. Germline CDR1 reads GTSNPN; CDR2 reads SVGIG (reference sequence). The CDR3 runs 11 residues. The CDR3 DNA reads as TGTGCCTGGAGTGTACGGGATACGCAGTATTTT. This sequence encodes CAWSVRDTQYF. The entire variable domain, with the rest obtained from reference TRBV30 and TRBJ2-3, is as follows: SQTIHQWPATLVQPVGSPLSLECTVEGTSNPNLYWYRQAAGRGLQLLFYSVGIGQISSEVPQNLSASRPQDRQFILSSKKLLLSDSGFYLCAWSVRDTQYFGPGTRLTVL.

The chain has TRBV4-1 and TRBJ2-1, with D perhaps TRBD1 (5 bases). V dropped 0 bases and J dropped 0 bases, with 15 bases sitting between them. CDR1 MGHRA and CDR2 YSYEKL come from the germline V gene. The CDR3 loop spans 18 amino acids. The CDR3: CASSQDLGQVSSYNEQFF. As DNA, the CDR3 is TGCGCCAGCAGCCAAGACCTGGGGCAGGTCAGCTCCTACAATGAGCAGTTCTTC.

The CDR3 is CATRPRGAHEQYF. Here the CDR3 DNA reads TGTGCCACCCGCCCTCGGGGGGCCCACGAGCAGTACTTC. The chain employs TRBV6-1 and TRBJ2-7; D is possibly TRBD2 (7 bases). In germline, CDR1 is MNHNS, CDR2 SASEGT. V shed 10 bases and J shed 5 bases, with 18 bases lying between them. The CDR3 is made up of 13 amino acids.

This clone was counted between two and nine times. This rearrangement joins TRBV28 to TRBJ2-1; D possibly corresponds to TRBD2 (5 bases). Trimming removed 2 bases from V and 4 bases from J, with 12 bases in between. Germline values: CDR1 MDHEN, CDR2 SYDVKM. The CDR3 length is 15 residues. CDR3 bases: TGTGCCAGCAGTTTAGAGACCAGAGGGTACAATGAGCAGTTCTTC. Its translation: CASSLETRGYNEQFF. The full variable domain, in which reference TRBV28 and TRBJ2-1 provide the parts outside the CDR3, is DVKVTQSSRYLVKRTGEKVFLECVQDMDHENMFWYRQDPGLGLRLIYFSYDVKMKEKGDIPEGYSVSREKKERFSLILESASTNQTSMYLCASSLETRGYNEQFFGPGTRLTVL.